Listed here are 9 T cell receptor beta chains from one sample, sequenced in a study of blood T cells in healthy people across ages. Primed by a sample-barcoded 5' primer and a J-beta primer mix, a second PCR proceeded for roughly 6 to 12 cycles. Each CDR3 protein gets one entry after TCRdb re-called the 5' RACE reads with MiXCR. This table has 1.6 million or so distinct CDR3 sequences, around 35% appearing once. The sequenced sample was blood. All receptors derive from a woman aged 25 to 39 in good health.

At least ten counts were recorded for this clonotype. A read error may account for a junction end that differs from germline. The rearrangement uses TRBV7-6 and TRBJ1-2; 11 bases align to TRBD1. The CDR3 runs to 14 residues. The germline V gene encodes CDR1 SGHVS and CDR2 FNYEAQ. CDR3 residues: CASSLGQGAGGYTF. Written as DNA, the CDR3 is TGCGCCAGCAGCCTCGGACAGGGGGCGGGTGGCTACACCTTC.

About this clonotype itself: This may stem from a read error, because a much larger clone lies one nucleotide away. The rearrangement links TRBV4-2 to TRBJ2-7; 8 bases align to TRBD1. Germline V gene sequence: CDR1 LGHNA, CDR2 YNFKEQ. The CDR3 extends over 14 amino acids. CDR3 sequence (DNA): TGTACCAGCAGCCAACGGACAGGGCCCTACGAGCAGTACTTC. Its protein product is CTSSQRTGPYEQYF.

This clonotype was seen at least ten times. The rearrangement links TRBV20-1 to TRBJ1-2; 7 nucleotides align to TRBD1. V was clipped by 3 bases and J by 8 bases; unmatched bases: 12. The V gene's germline CDR1 is DFQATT and CDR2 SNEGSKA (reference sequence). The CDR3 is 14 amino acids. The CDR3 here is CSARTDRETEGYTF. The CDR3 DNA follows: TGCAGTGCTAGGACAGACAGGGAGACAGAGGGCTACACCTTC.

Here the CDR3 DNA reads TGTGCCAGCAGCCAACAACGCGCAACTAATGAAAAACTGTTTTTT. This codes for CASSQQRATNEKLFF. V is TRBV7-9 and J is TRBJ1-4; D gene uncertain. Germline V gives CDR1 SEHNR, CDR2 FQNEAQ (reference sequence). V lost 5 bases, J lost 0 bases, and 10 bases lay in between. This CDR3 contains 15 residues. Supplemented by reference TRBV7-9 and TRBJ1-4, the full variable domain reads DTGVSQNPRHKITKRGQNVTFRCDPISEHNRLYWYRQTLGQGPEFLTYFQNEAQLEKSRLLSDRFSAERPKGSFSTLEIQRTEQGDSAMYLCASSQQRATNEKLFFGSGTQLSVL.

The chain employs TRBV7-9 and TRBJ2-1; possible D gene TRBD1, 6 bases. Trimming shortened V by 6 bases and J by 5 bases, and 17 bases separated the two germline ends. CDR1 and CDR2 (germline): SEHNR, FQNEAQ (reference sequence). CDR3 length: 15 amino acids. The DNA of the CDR3 is TGTGCCAGCAGTCCCCAGGGGACGCACCACAATGAGCAGTTCTTC. Translating gives CASSPQGTHHNEQFF.

Many counts were recorded for this clonotype. This chain links TRBV18 with TRBJ2-5; D possibly uses TRBD1 or TRBD2 (5 bases each). The CDR3 is made up of 13 amino acids. Per germline, CDR1 KGHSH and CDR2 LQKENI. Trimming cost V 8 bases and J 2 bases, with 12 bases left between them. CDR3 DNA sequence: TGTGCCAGCCACCGGGACGAACAAGAGACCCAGTACTTC. Translating it yields CASHRDEQETQYF.

The chain has TRBV20-1 and TRBJ1-2; D is ambiguous. The CDR3 has 13 amino acids. CDR1 DFQATT and CDR2 SNEGSKA come from the germline V gene (reference sequence). V lost 3 bases to trimming and J lost 8 bases, with 16 bases between them. As DNA, the CDR3 is TGCAGTGCTAGTTTCGGAGAAGGACGCGGCTACACCTTC. Its protein is CSASFGEGRGYTF.

A few counts support this clonotype. The genes are TRBV30 and TRBJ2-7; TRBD2 is a possible D gene (6 bases). Germline V lookup: CDR1 GTSNPN, CDR2 SVGIG (reference sequence). V was pared by 2 bases and J by 3 bases, with 17 bases between. CDR3 length: 15 residues. CDR3 nucleotides: TGTGCCTGGAGTCCACTCAGCGGAGGGTTCTACGAGCAGTACTTC. It codes for CAWSPLSGGFYEQYF.

This clonotype was counted between two and nine times. This rearrangement joins TRBV29-1 to TRBJ1-1, with D hard to call. Germline values: CDR1 SQVTM, CDR2 ANQGSEA. V dropped 4 bases and J dropped 6 bases, with 18 bases sitting between them. This CDR3 is built from 14 residues. The CDR3 bases are TGCAGCGTTGGTTCGCGGGGTATTAGGCCTGAAGCTTTCTTT. Translating gives CSVGSRGIRPEAFF.